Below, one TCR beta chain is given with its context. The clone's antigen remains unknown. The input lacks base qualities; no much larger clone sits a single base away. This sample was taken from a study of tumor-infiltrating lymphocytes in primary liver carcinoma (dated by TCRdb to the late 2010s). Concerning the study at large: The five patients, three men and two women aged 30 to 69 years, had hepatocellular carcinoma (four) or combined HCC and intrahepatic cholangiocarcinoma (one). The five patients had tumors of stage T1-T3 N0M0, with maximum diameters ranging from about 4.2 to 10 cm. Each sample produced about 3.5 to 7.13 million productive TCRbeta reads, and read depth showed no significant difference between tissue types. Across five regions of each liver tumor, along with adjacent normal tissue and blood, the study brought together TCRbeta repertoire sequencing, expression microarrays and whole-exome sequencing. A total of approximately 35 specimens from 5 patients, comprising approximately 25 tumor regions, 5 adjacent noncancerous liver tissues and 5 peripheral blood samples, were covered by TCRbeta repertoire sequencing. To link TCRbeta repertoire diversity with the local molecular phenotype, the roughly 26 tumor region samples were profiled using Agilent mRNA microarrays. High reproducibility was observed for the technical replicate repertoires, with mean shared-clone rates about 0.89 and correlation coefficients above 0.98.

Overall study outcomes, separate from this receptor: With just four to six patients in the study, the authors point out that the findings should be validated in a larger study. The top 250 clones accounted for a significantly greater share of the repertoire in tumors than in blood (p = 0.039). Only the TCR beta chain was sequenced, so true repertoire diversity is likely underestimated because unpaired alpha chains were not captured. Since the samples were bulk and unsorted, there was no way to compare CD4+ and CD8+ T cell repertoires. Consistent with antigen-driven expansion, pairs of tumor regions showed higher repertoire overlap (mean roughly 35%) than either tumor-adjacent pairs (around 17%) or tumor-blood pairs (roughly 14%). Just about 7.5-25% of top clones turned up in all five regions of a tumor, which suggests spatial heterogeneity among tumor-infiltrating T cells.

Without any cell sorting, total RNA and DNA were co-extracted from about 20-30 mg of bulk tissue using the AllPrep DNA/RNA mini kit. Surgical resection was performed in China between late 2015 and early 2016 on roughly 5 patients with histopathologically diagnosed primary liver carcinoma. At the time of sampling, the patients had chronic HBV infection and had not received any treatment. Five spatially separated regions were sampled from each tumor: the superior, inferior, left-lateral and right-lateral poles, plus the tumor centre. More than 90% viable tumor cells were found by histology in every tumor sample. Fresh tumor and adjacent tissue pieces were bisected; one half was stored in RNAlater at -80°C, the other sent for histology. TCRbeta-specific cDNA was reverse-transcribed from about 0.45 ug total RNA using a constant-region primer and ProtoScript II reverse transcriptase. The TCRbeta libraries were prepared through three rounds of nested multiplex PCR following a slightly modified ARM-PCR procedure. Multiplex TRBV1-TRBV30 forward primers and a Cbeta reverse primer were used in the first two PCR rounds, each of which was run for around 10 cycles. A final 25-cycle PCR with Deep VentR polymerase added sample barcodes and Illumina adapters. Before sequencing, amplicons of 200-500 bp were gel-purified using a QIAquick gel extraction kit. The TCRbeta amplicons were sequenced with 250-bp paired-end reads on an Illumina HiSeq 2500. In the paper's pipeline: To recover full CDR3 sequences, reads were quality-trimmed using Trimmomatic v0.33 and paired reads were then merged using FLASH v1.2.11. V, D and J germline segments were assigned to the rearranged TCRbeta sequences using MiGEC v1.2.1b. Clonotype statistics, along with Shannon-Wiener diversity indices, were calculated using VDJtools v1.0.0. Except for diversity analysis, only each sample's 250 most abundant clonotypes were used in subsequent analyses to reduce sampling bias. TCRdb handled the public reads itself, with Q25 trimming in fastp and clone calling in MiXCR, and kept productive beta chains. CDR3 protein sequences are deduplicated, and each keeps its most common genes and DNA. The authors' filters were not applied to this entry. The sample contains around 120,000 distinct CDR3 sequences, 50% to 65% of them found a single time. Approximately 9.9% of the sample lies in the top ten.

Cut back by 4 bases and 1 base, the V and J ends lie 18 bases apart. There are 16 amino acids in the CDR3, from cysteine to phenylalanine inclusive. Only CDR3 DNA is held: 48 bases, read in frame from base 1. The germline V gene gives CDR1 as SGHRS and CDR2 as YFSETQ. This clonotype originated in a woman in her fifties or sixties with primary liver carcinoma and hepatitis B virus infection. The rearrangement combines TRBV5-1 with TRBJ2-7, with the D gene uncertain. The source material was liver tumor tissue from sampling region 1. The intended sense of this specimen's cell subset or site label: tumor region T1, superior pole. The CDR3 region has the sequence CASSPSVSHNSYEQYF. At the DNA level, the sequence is TGCGCCAGCAGCCCTTCGGTCTCCCATAATTCCTACGAGCAGTACTTC.